Given below is one T cell receptor (beta chain) in context. The data were obtained in a study of blood T cell repertoires in COVID-19. Overall study: Samples of COVID-19 (acute and convalescent) were obtained from the United States, Italy and Spain. Sample material is recorded as cDNA or gDNA derived from T cells, B-cell-depleted T cells, or PBMCs.

The authors' processing: Scientists estimated how many nucleated cells there were by amplifying reference gene primers. Profiling relied on immunoSEQ multiplex PCR, and the TCRdb table lists in-frame clones only, not all of them. The DNA gave D and trimming, while V, J and clone size come from that table. The sample contains some 240,000 clones, roughly 88% of which appear only once. Germline V gives CDR1 MNHEY, CDR2 SVGEGT. V lost 0 bases and J lost 5, with 12 bases in between. CDR3 size: 15 residues. V usage is TRBV6-2 or TRBV6-3 and J usage is TRBJ2-3; D perhaps matches TRBD1 (6 bases). This TCR was sampled from a man between 45 and 60 years old with active or convalescent COVID-19. Sequencing was done on a sample of peripheral blood. This CDR3 is CASSYSATGVDTQYF. The CDR3 DNA sequence: TGTGCCAGCAGTTACTCCGCGACAGGAGTAGATACGCAGTATTTT.